This record looks at one T cell receptor (beta chain) sequence and its context. Its cognate antigen is unknown. This sample was taken from a study of T cell responses to AZD1222 COVID-19 vaccine. Study outcomes and limitations: Nearly half of unique spike-specific TCRs reportedly avoided B.1.351 and B.1.1.7 mutated regions. There were repertoire samples only from the period after the peak T cell response.

It was second doses at about 4 or about 12 weeks that were pooled. Generated by immunoSEQ multiplex PCR, the TCRdb table keeps only in-frame clones and is missing some. The sample lists around 91,000 clones, roughly 90% seen once, with 8% to 8.5% in the top ten. The CDR3 covers 15 residues. V was pared by 9 bases and J by 2 bases, with 6 bases of the junction left unmatched. Per the germline V gene, CDR1 is KGHDR and CDR2 is SFDVKD. Sequences were derived from peripheral blood, sampled 28 days after the second AZD1222 dose. This sequence originates from an adult who received the AZD1222 COVID-19 vaccine. V is TRBV24-1 and J is TRBJ2-3; 11 bases match TRBD2. The CDR3 DNA is TGTGCCACCGGGGGGACTAGCGGCCACACAGATACGCAGTATTTT. Translation gives CATGGTSGHTDTQYF.